This T cell receptor beta chain was retrieved from a study of T-cell reconstitution after alpha-beta-depleted transplantation in children. TCRbeta library preparation incorporated unique molecular identifiers. MiXCR was run by TCRdb on the PCR reads, yielding one entry per CDR3 protein. The table includes around 960,000 distinct CDR3 sequences, about 31% detected once. The germline CDR1 and CDR2 sequences are PRHDT and FYEKMQ (reference sequence). The CDR3 consists of 15 residues. V shed 5 bases and J 9 bases; nucleotides not matched to a gene: 8. This clonotype was counted only a few times. This TCR was sampled from a boy less than two years old who had a stem cell transplant for SCID, so the T cells may come from the graft donor. Material: PBMCs, mostly from graft donor cells, obtained 360 days after TCRalphabeta/CD19-depleted stem cell transplant. The J gene is TRBJ2-1, the V gene TRBV13, with 12 bases aligning to TRBD1. The CDR3 DNA is TGTGCCAGCAGCCCGTGGGGACAGGGGGCAGGTGAGCAGTTCTTC. It is translated as CASSPWGQGAGEQFF.